This TCR beta chain derives from a study of monozygotic twins with inflammatory bowel disease. Findings and caveats of the study: Against healthy co-twins, IBD patients had lower TCRbeta diversity (measured by inverse Simpson). Repertoire similarity was not found to differ between concordant and discordant twins, possibly from limited power.

The CDR3 consists of 15 residues. The V gene's germline CDR1 is SNHLY and CDR2 FYNNEI. TCRdb re-called the 5' RACE reads and gives one entry per CDR3 protein, without DNA. Its listing shows roughly 320,000 distinct CDR3 sequences. As concerns this clonotype: The antigen remains undetermined.

Collection yielded roughly 2.6 ml of blood per donor. Sequencing used blood. This clonotype was sampled from a human donor with ulcerative colitis or Crohn's disease, or a healthy co-twin of an affected twin (not recorded which). This rearrangement joins TRBV2 to TRBJ2-5; without DNA, the TCRdb call of TRBD1 cannot be checked. The CDR3 spells CASSDPGTQAETQYF.